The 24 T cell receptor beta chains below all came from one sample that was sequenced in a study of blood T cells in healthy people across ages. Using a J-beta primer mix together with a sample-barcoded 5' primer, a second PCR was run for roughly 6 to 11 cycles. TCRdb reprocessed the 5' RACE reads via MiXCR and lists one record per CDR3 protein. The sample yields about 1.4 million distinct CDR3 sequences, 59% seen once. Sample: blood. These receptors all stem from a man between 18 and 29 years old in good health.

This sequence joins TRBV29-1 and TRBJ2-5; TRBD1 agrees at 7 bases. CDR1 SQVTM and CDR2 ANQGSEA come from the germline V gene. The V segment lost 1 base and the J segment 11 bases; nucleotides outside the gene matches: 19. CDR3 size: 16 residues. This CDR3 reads CSVEGATGQSYNEQYF. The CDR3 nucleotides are TGCAGCGTTGAAGGAGCAACGGGACAGTCATACAATGAGCAGTACTTC.

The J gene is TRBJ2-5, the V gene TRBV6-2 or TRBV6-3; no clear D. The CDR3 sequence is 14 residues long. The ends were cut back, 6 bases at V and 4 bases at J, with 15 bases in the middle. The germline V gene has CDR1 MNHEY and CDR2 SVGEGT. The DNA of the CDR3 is TGTGCCAGCAGCCCTCCCGTTAGGATAGAGACCCAGTACTTC. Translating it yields CASSPPVRIETQYF.

The CDR3 spells CASSSLQGVQETQYF. The CDR3 nucleotides are TGTGCCAGCAGTTCATTACAGGGGGTCCAAGAGACCCAGTACTTC. The chain combines TRBV12-3 or TRBV12-4 with TRBJ2-5; 8 bases agree with TRBD1. V lost 4 bases, J lost 1 base, and 5 bases stayed unmatched. The CDR3 has 15 amino acids.

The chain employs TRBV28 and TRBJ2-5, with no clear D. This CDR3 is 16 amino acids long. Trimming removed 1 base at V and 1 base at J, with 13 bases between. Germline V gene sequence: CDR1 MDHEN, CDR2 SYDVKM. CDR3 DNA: TGTGCCAGCAGTTTATTAAGTAGAGCTACCCAAGAGACCCAGTACTTC. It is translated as CASSLLSRATQETQYF.

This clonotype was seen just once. This CDR3 reads CASSLGQGDAEAFF. The DNA for the CDR3 is TGCGCCAGCAGCCTGGGACAGGGGGACGCTGAAGCTTTCTTT. The chain joins TRBV4-1 to TRBJ1-1; TRBD1 agrees at 11 bases. The CDR3 spans 14 residues. Trimming took 4 bases from V and 6 from J; bases not matched to a gene: 4. The germline V gene has CDR1 MGHRA and CDR2 YSYEKL.

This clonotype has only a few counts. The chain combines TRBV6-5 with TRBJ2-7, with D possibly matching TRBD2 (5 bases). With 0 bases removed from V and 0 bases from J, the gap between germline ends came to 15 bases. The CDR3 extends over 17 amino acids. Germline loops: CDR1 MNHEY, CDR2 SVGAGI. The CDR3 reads CASSYSTGLMSSYEQYF. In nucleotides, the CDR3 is TGTGCCAGCAGTTACTCGACTGGACTCATGAGCTCCTACGAGCAGTACTTC.

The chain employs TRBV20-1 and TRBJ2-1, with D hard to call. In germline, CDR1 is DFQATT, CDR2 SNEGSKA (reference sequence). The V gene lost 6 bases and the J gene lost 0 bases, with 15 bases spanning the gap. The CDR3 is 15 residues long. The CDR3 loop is CSAKGPSYSYNEQFF. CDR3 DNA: TGCAGTGCCAAAGGGCCCTCATACTCCTACAATGAGCAGTTCTTC.

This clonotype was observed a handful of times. The CDR3 loop is CSVEAPTGTGGSYEQYF. CDR3 DNA: TGCAGCGTTGAAGCTCCTACCGGGACAGGGGGTTCCTACGAGCAGTACTTC. The J gene is TRBJ2-7, the V gene TRBV29-1, with 11 bases identical to TRBD1. V shed 1 base and J 1 base; nucleotides not matched to a gene: 9. Germline CDR1 reads SQVTM; CDR2 reads ANQGSEA. The CDR3 totals 17 residues.

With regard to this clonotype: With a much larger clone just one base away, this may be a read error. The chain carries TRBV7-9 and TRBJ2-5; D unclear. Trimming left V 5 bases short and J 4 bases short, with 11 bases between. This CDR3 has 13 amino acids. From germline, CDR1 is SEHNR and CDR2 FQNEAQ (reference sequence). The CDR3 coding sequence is TGTGCCAGCAGCCCAGACCTTGGAGAGACCCAGTACTTC. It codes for CASSPDLGETQYF.

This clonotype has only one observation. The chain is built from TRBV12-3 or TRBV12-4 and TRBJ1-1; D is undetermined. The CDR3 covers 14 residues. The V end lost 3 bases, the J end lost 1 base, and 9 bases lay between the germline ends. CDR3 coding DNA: TGTGCCAGCAGTTTTGTGGGCTGGAACACTGAAGCTTTCTTT. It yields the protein CASSFVGWNTEAFF.

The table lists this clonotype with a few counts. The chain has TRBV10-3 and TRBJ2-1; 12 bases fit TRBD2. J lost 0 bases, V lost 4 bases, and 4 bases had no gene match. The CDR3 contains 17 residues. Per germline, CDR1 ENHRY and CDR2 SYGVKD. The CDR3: CAISGPGLAGSYNEQFF. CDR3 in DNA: TGTGCCATCAGTGGACCGGGACTAGCGGGCTCCTACAATGAGCAGTTCTTC.

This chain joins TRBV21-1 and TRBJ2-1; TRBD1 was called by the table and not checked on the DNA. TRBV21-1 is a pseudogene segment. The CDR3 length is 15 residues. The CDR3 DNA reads TGTGCCAGCAGCAAAGCCTCGGGGGGCTACAATGAGCAGTTCTTC. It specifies CASSKASGGYNEQFF.

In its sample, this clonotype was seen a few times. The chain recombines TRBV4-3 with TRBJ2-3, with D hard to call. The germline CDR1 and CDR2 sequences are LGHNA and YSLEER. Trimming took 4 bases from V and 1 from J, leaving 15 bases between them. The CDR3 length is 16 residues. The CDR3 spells CASSLNLARGTDTQYF. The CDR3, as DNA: TGCGCCAGCAGCCTAAATTTAGCCCGGGGCACAGATACGCAGTATTTT.

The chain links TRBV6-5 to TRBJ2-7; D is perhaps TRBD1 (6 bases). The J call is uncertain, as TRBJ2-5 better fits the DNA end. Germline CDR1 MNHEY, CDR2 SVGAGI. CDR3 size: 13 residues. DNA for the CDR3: TGTGCCACCTCACCAGGGGATCGGGAGACCCAGTACTTC. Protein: CATSPGDRETQYF.

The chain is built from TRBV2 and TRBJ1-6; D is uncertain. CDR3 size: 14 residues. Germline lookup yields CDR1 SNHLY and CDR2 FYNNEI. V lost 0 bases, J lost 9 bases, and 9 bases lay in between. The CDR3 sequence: CASSEATTGSPLHF. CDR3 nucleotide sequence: TGTGCCAGCAGTGAAGCGACGACCGGTTCACCCCTCCACTTT.

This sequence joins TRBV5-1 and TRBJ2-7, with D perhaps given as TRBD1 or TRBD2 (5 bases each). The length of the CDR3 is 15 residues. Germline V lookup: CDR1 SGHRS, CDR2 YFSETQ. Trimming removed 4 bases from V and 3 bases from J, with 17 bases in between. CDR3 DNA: TGCGCCAGCAGCATCTCCGGGACGAAAGACTACGAGCAGTACTTC. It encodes CASSISGTKDYEQYF.

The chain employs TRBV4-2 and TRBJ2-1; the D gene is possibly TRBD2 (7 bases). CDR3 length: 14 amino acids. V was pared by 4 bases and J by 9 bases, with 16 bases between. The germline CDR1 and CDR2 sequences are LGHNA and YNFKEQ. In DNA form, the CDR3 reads TGTGCCAGCAGCCCAGGGGAGGGTCATGCTGAGCAGTTCTTC. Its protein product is CASSPGEGHAEQFF.

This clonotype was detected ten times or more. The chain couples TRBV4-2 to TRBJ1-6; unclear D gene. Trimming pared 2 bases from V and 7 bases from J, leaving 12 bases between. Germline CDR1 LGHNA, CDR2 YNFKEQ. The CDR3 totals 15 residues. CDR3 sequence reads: CASSQHEERNSPLHF. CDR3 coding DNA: TGTGCCAGCAGCCAACACGAGGAGCGGAATTCACCCCTCCACTTT.

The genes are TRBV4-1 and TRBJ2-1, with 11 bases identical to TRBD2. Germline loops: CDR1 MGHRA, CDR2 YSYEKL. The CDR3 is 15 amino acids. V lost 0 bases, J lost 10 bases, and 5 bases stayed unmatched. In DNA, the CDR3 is TGCGCCAGCAGCCAAGATGCTACTAGCGGGAGAGAGCAGTTCTTC. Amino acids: CASSQDATSGREQFF.

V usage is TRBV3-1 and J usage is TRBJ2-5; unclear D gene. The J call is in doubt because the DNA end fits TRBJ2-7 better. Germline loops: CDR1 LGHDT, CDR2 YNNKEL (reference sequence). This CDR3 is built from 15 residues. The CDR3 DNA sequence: TGTGCCAGCAGCCAAGATCTGGCGGCAGCAGACGAGCAGTACTTC. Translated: CASSQDLAAADEQYF.

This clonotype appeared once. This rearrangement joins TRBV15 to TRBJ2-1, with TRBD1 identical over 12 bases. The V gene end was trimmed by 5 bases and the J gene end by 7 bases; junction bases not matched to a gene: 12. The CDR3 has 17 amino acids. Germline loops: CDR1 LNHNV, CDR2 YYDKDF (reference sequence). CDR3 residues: CATSPFPGQGAENEQFF. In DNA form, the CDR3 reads TGTGCCACCAGCCCTTTCCCGGGACAGGGGGCTGAAAATGAGCAGTTCTTC.

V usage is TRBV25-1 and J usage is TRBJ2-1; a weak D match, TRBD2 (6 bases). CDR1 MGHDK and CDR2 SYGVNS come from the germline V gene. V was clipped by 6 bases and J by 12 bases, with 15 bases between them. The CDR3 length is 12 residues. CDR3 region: CASSSAGYWQFF. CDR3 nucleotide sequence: TGTGCCAGCAGCTCTGCGGGGTATTGGCAGTTCTTC.

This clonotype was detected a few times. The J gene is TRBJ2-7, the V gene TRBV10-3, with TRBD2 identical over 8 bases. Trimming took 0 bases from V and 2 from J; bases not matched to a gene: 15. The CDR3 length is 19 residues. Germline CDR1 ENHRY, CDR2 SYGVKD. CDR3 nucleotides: TGTGCCATCAGTGAGTCTCCGGGACTAGGAGAAGGAAACCCCTACGAGCAGTACTTC. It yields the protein CAISESPGLGEGNPYEQYF.

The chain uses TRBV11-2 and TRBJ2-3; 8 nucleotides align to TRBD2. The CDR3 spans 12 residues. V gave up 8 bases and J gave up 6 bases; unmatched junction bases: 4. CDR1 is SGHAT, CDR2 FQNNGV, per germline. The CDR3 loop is CASCPGGDTQYF. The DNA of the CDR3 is TGTGCCAGCTGCCCGGGGGGGGATACGCAGTATTTT.